This T cell receptor beta chain was identified in a study of T cell responses to AZD1222 COVID-19 vaccine. Study outcomes and limitations: Rises in breadth and depth of Spike-specific TCRs came after two AZD1222 doses. Repertoire sampling happened only post peak T cell response. Clonal diversity was possibly underestimated, and white British individuals and females predominated among donors.

Only in-frame clones appear in the TCRdb table, and some are missing; sequencing was by immunoSEQ multiplex PCR. The top ten hold about 1% of the sample, which has over 100,000 clones, around 90% seen once. Turning to this clone: The antigen is not known.

The sample in question was peripheral blood, obtained 28 days after the second AZD1222 dose. The clonotype was recovered from an adult who received the AZD1222 COVID-19 vaccine.

CDR3: CASSIAGDRPYEQYF. CDR3 DNA: TGTGCCAGTAGCATTGCGGGGGACAGACCCTACGAGCAGTACTTC. The V call is TRBV19, the J call TRBJ2-7, with D perhaps assigned TRBD1 or TRBD2 (7 bases each). Germline V gene data show CDR1 as LNHDA and CDR2 as SQIVND (reference sequence). V lost 6 bases to trimming and J lost 2 bases, with 17 bases between them. This CDR3 comprises 15 residues.